Shown below are 32 T cell receptor beta chains from a single sample sequenced in a study of OX40 agonist ivuxolimab in advanced cancers. Produced via immunoSEQ multiplex PCR; TCRdb's table is partial and in-frame only. The sample yields roughly 70,000 clones, 85% seen once. Here the sequenced sample was CD4+ or CD8+ T cells sorted from blood, taken in a trial of the OX40 agonist ivuxolimab. Every receptor here comes from an adult with an advanced solid tumor such as melanoma, head and neck, liver or kidney cancer.

The CDR3 DNA is TGTGCCAGCAGCTTAGGCGGGAGGGATGAGCAGTTCTTC. The encoded protein is CASSLGGRDEQFF. The chain carries TRBV11-3 and TRBJ2-1, with 9 nucleotides matching TRBD2. Trimming cost V 1 base and J 8 bases; bases outside gene matches: 0. Germline-derived CDR1 and CDR2 are SGHNT and YENEEA. The CDR3 is 13 residues long.

The gene calls are TRBV5-1 and TRBJ2-5; the match to TRBD1 covers 9 bases. Germline CDR1 and CDR2: SGHRS and YFSETQ. The junction had 3 bases not matched to a gene; V was cut back by 5 bases and J by 1 base. The CDR3 length is 14 residues. CDR3 sequence: CASSTGQGQETQYF. As DNA, the CDR3 is TGCGCCAGCAGTACGGGACAGGGCCAAGAGACCCAGTACTTC.

The chain links TRBV5-1 to TRBJ2-4; tentatively, D is TRBD1 or TRBD2 (6 bases each). Germline CDR1 reads SGHRS; CDR2 reads YFSETQ. The CDR3 totals 16 residues. V was shortened by 3 bases and J by 0 bases, with 13 bases between the two germline ends. This CDR3 is CASSYQQGLAKNIQYF. In DNA, the CDR3 is TGCGCCAGCAGCTATCAACAGGGACTAGCCAAAAACATTCAGTACTTC.

This chain joins TRBV7-8 and TRBJ2-3; 13 bases align to TRBD2. V gave up 5 bases and J gave up 0 bases; unmatched junction bases: 14. Germline lookup yields CDR1 SGHVS and CDR2 FQNEAQ. This CDR3 contains 20 residues. The CDR3: CASSPRTSGGLATSTDTQYF. The CDR3 DNA follows: TGTGCCAGCAGCCCGCGGACTAGCGGGGGTCTCGCAACTAGCACAGATACGCAGTATTTT. The complete variable domain, with remaining parts taken from reference TRBV7-8 and TRBJ2-3, reads GAGVSQSPRYKVAKRGQDVALRCDPISGHVSLFWYQQALGQGPEFLTYFQNEAQLDKSGLPSDRFFAERPEGSVSTLKIQRTQQEDSAVYLCASSPRTSGGLATSTDTQYFGPGTRLTVL.

This chain connects TRBV4-1 to TRBJ1-5; 7 nucleotides align to TRBD1. V lost 3 bases to trimming and J lost 5 bases; unmatched junction nucleotides: 7. The V gene's germline CDR1 is MGHRA and CDR2 YSYEKL. This CDR3 spans 15 amino acids. The CDR3 spells CASSHVDRDHQPQHF. CDR3 nucleotides: TGCGCCAGCAGCCACGTCGACAGGGACCATCAGCCCCAGCATTTT.

Note on this clone: Different DNA sequences within this sample yield the same CDR3. CDR3 sequence: CASSQGAANTGELFF. Written as DNA, the CDR3 is TGTGCCAGCAGTCAGGGGGCCGCGAACACCGGGGAGCTGTTTTTT. The chain couples TRBV27 to TRBJ2-2; 8 positions agree with TRBD1. Trimming cost V 5 bases and J 0 bases; bases outside gene matches: 2. The CDR3 is 15 amino acids. CDR1 and CDR2 (germline): MNHEY, SMNVEV (reference sequence).

The genes are TRBV19 and TRBJ2-1; 11 bases match TRBD1. CDR1 and CDR2 from the germline V gene are LNHDA and SQIVND (reference sequence). V was pared by 8 bases and J by 0 bases, with 3 bases of the junction left unmatched. The CDR3 has 15 amino acids. The CDR3 nucleotides read TGTGCCAGTGGGACAGGGGGGAACTCCTACAATGAGCAGTTCTTC. Translating gives CASGTGGNSYNEQFF.

The chain combines TRBV7-9 with TRBJ2-3; TRBD1 matches 10 bases. The CDR3 spans 16 residues. The germline CDR1 and CDR2 sequences are SEHNR and FQNEAQ (reference sequence). Trimming took 4 bases from V and 3 from J; bases not matched to a gene: 7. The DNA for the CDR3 is TGTGCCAGCAGCTACCTGACAGGGGGCAGGACAGATACGCAGTATTTT. Its translation: CASSYLTGGRTDTQYF.

This clone has only a few counts. The chain uses TRBV28 and TRBJ1-1; D may be TRBD1 (6 bases). The CDR3 runs 15 residues. Germline assignment: CDR1 MDHEN and CDR2 SYDVKM. V shed 2 bases and J shed 5 bases, with 15 bases lying between them. This CDR3 is CASSLHGGRGTEAFF. The CDR3 DNA is TGTGCCAGCAGTTTACATGGGGGGCGGGGTACTGAAGCTTTCTTT.

This clone showed up just a few times. The V gene is TRBV18, the J gene TRBJ1-3; D is ambiguous. In germline, CDR1 is KGHSH, CDR2 LQKENI. The CDR3 spans 13 residues. The V end lost 6 bases, the J end lost 0 bases, and 6 bases lay between the germline ends. Here the CDR3 reads CASSMISGNTIYF. The CDR3 bases are TGTGCCAGCTCGATGATCTCTGGAAACACCATATATTTT.

The chain combines TRBV9 with TRBJ2-7; D is perhaps TRBD2 (6 bases). The germline CDR1 and CDR2 sequences are SGDLS and YYNGEE. The CDR3 loop spans 14 amino acids. V was trimmed by 1 base and J by 2 bases, leaving 10 bases between them. CDR3 nucleotide sequence: TGTGCCAGCAGCGTACGGGACTCTACCTACGAGCAGTACTTC. Translation: CASSVRDSTYEQYF.

The rearrangement joins TRBV5-1 to TRBJ2-1; 15 bases align to TRBD2. V trimming: 4 bases; J trimming: 7 bases; junction bases outside the gene matches: 3. This CDR3 region has 15 residues. Germline V gene lookup returns CDR1 SGHRS and CDR2 YFSETQ. The CDR3 here is CASSVGTSGGNEQFF. The CDR3 nucleotides read TGCGCCAGCAGCGTAGGGACTAGCGGGGGGAATGAGCAGTTCTTC.

This chain uses TRBV6-5 with TRBJ1-1; D not resolved. In germline, CDR1 is MNHEY, CDR2 SVGAGI. The CDR3 extends over 11 amino acids. V was shortened by 8 bases and J by 2 bases, with 6 bases between the two germline ends. Written as DNA, the CDR3 is TGTGCCAGCCGGGTTAACACTGAAGCTTTCTTT. Residues: CASRVNTEAFF.

The chain joins TRBV18 to TRBJ1-5, with TRBD1 matching 8 bases. From germline, CDR1 is KGHSH and CDR2 LQKENI. The CDR3 has 15 residues. The ends lost 3 bases at V and 9 bases at J; junction bases unmatched: 10. CDR3 amino acids: CASSPGTGETGPQHF. The CDR3 DNA follows: TGTGCCAGCTCACCCGGGACAGGCGAGACGGGGCCCCAGCATTTT.

This clone occurred a few times. The V call is TRBV6-1, the J call TRBJ1-3; no definite D call. Germline V gene data show CDR1 as MNHNS and CDR2 as SASEGT. The CDR3 totals 17 residues. Trimming removed 5 bases from V and 0 bases from J, with 17 bases in between. CDR3 loop: CASSKDSTASSGNTIYF. DNA for the CDR3: TGTGCCAGCAGTAAAGACTCGACGGCTAGCTCTGGAAACACCATATATTTT.

This clone has a single count. The rearrangement joins TRBV5-1 to TRBJ2-2; TRBD2 might be the D (6 bases). CDR3 length: 17 residues. Trimming took off 3 bases at V and 6 bases at J, with 21 bases between the two ends. Per germline, CDR1 SGHRS and CDR2 YFSETQ. The CDR3 DNA is TGCGCCAGCAGCTCCCAAGGAGGGAGATCGCTTGCCGGGGAGCTGTTTTTT. Its translation is CASSSQGGRSLAGELFF.

The chain carries TRBV20-1 and TRBJ1-1; 8 nucleotides agree with TRBD1. CDR3 size: 11 residues. J lost 8 bases, V lost 5 bases, and 4 bases had no gene match. Per the germline V gene, CDR1 is DFQATT and CDR2 is SNEGSKA (reference sequence). The CDR3 bases are TGCAGTGCTGGACAGGGTAAAGAAGCTTTCTTT. Its protein is CSAGQGKEAFF.

The J gene is TRBJ2-6, the V gene TRBV19; D is undetermined. This CDR3 is built from 15 residues. Trimming stripped 5 bases from V and 0 bases from J, with 8 bases between. Germline CDR1 is LNHDA and CDR2 is SQIVND (reference sequence). DNA of the CDR3: TGTGCCAGTAGTCAGTTGTCCTCTGGGGCCAACGTCCTGACTTTC. It encodes CASSQLSSGANVLTF.

About this clone: The junction differs from germline at one of its ends, possibly a read error. The rearrangement links TRBV30 to TRBJ1-2, with no clear D. Germline V gene lookup returns CDR1 GTSNPN and CDR2 SVGIG (reference sequence). This CDR3 has 14 amino acids. CDR3 loop: CAWIPVFGLLGYAF. Here the CDR3 DNA reads TGTGCCTGGATCCCAGTCTTCGGGCTTCTTGGCTACGCCTTC.

The genes are TRBV28 and TRBJ2-7, with D uncertain. Germline V lookup: CDR1 MDHEN, CDR2 SYDVKM. Trimming pared 1 base from V and 4 bases from J, leaving 14 bases between. The CDR3 is 15 amino acids. The CDR3 protein is CASSLFMDGTYEQYF. The CDR3 DNA is TGTGCCAGCAGTTTATTTATGGACGGAACTTACGAGCAGTACTTC.

This sequence joins TRBV6-4 and TRBJ2-2, with TRBD1 matching 7 bases. Trimming removed 5 bases from V and 0 bases from J; junction bases left unmatched: 3. The CDR3 sequence is 15 residues long. CDR1 and CDR2 from the germline V gene are MRHNA and SNTAGT. CDR3: CASSTGQSNTGELFF. The DNA of the CDR3 is TGTGCCAGCAGTACGGGACAGTCGAACACCGGGGAGCTGTTTTTT.

The chain uses TRBV7-6 and TRBJ2-7; D possibly corresponds to TRBD1 (6 bases). V lost 5 bases, J lost 0 bases, and 14 bases lay in between. CDR1 is SGHVS and CDR2 is FNYEAQ in the germline V gene. This CDR3 has 15 residues. CDR3 in amino acids: CASSLLTGNSYEQYF. CDR3 sequence (DNA): TGTGCCAGCAGCCTTTTGACAGGCAACTCCTACGAGCAGTACTTC.

The V and J genes are TRBV28 and TRBJ1-6, with D unclear. Germline loops: CDR1 MDHEN, CDR2 SYDVKM. This CDR3 has 14 residues. Trimming pared 6 bases from V and 0 bases from J, leaving 6 bases between. The CDR3 protein is CASRRSSYNSPLHF. Here the CDR3 DNA reads TGTGCCAGCAGACGGAGCTCCTATAATTCACCCCTCCACTTT.

V usage is TRBV6-5 and J usage is TRBJ1-1; D ambiguous. Trimming removed 3 bases at V and 1 base at J, with 9 bases between. The CDR3 runs 14 residues. CDR1 and CDR2 (germline): MNHEY, SVGAGI. The CDR3 DNA reads as TGTGCCAGCAGTTATGAAACGGGGAACACTGAAGCTTTCTTT. This translates into CASSYETGNTEAFF.

This clone appeared once. The rearrangement joins TRBV6-5 to TRBJ2-5; a possible D gene is TRBD2 (7 bases). Germline values: CDR1 MNHEY, CDR2 SVGAGI. Trimming cost V 4 bases and J 6 bases, with 18 bases left between them. There are 15 residues in the CDR3. CDR3: CASSWPSGTSQTQYF. CDR3 DNA: TGTGCCAGCAGTTGGCCCAGCGGGACATCACAGACCCAGTACTTC.

This clone was picked up a small number of times. The gene calls are TRBV30 and TRBJ2-5; D unclear. V gave up 3 bases and J gave up 7 bases, with 18 bases separating them. Germline CDR1 GTSNPN, CDR2 SVGIG (reference sequence). The CDR3 is made up of 14 amino acids. DNA of the CDR3: TGTGCCTGGAGCCCACCGGCCACTTCCCGGACCCAGTACTTC. Amino acid sequence: CAWSPPATSRTQYF.

The J gene is TRBJ1-4, the V gene TRBV6-5, with 9 bases aligning to TRBD1. Germline CDR1 MNHEY, CDR2 SVGAGI. The CDR3 has 12 residues. The trim removed 4 bases at V and 13 bases at J, leaving 4 bases unmatched. CDR3 protein: CASSSTGQGLFF. The CDR3 bases are TGTGCCAGCAGTTCCACGGGACAGGGACTGTTTTTT.

This chain joins TRBV7-3 and TRBJ1-1; D is undetermined. The CDR3 runs to 14 residues. CDR1 and CDR2 from the germline V gene are SGHTA and FQGTGA. V was cut by 5 bases and J by 5 bases, with 15 bases left in between. CDR3: CASSPGRQGTEAFF. DNA of the CDR3: TGTGCCAGCAGCCCAGGAAGGCAAGGGACTGAAGCTTTCTTT.

The chain has TRBV11-2 and TRBJ1-2, with D tentatively TRBD1 (5 bases). With 1 base removed from V and 8 bases from J, the gap between germline ends came to 14 bases. The length of the CDR3 is 14 residues. Looked up from germline, CDR1 is SGHAT and CDR2 is FQNNGV. CDR3 residues: CASSLGSGTRGYTF. CDR3 coding DNA: TGTGCCAGCAGCTTAGGATCAGGGACTAGGGGCTACACCTTC.

The V gene is TRBV5-4, the J gene TRBJ2-7, with TRBD1 identical over 8 bases. The CDR3 sequence is 15 residues long. V was pared by 4 bases and J by 4 bases, with 10 bases of the junction left unmatched. CDR1 SGHNT and CDR2 YYREEE come from the germline V gene (reference sequence). The CDR3 here is CASSLTGATPYEQYF. CDR3 nucleotide sequence: TGTGCCAGCAGCCTGACAGGGGCCACCCCTTACGAGCAGTACTTC.

The sample holds a few counts of this clone. CDR3 loop: CASSLLTDRQYEQYF. DNA of the CDR3: TGTGCCAGCAGCTTATTGACGGACAGGCAATACGAGCAGTACTTC. This sequence joins TRBV11-2 and TRBJ2-7; 7 bases are shared with TRBD1. This CDR3 is built from 15 residues. V shed 2 bases, J shed 4 bases, and the junction held 8 bases outside the gene matches. CDR1 and CDR2 (germline): SGHAT, FQNNGV.

This clone has a single count. The CDR3 sequence is CASTQTLTYEQYF. For the CDR3, the DNA is TGTGCCAGCACCCAGACACTAACCTACGAGCAGTACTTC. This sequence joins TRBV6-5 and TRBJ2-7; D not certain. The germline gives CDR1 MNHEY, CDR2 SVGAGI. V was clipped by 7 bases and J by 2 bases, with 12 bases between them. The CDR3 consists of 13 residues.